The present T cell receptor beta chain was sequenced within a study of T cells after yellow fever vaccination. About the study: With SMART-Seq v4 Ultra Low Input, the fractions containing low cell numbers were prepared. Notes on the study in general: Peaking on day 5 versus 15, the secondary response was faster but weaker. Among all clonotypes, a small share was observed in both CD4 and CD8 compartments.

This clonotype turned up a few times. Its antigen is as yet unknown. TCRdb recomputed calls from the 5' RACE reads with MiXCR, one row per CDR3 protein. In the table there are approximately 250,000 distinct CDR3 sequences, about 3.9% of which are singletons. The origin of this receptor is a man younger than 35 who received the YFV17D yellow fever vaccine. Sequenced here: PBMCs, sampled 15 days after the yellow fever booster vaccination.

CDR3 sequence reads: CARETGTSGEHTQYF. The CDR3 coding sequence is TGTGCCAGAGAGACCGGGACTAGCGGGGAACATACGCAGTATTTT. The chain joins TRBV5-5 to TRBJ2-3, with TRBD2 identical over 13 bases. CDR1 is SGHKS, CDR2 YYEKEE, per germline (reference sequence). V lost 8 bases to trimming and J lost 7 bases; unmatched junction nucleotides: 10. The CDR3 is 15 amino acids.